This T cell receptor (beta chain) comes out of a study of molecular identifiers for immune sequencing clone quantification. The CDR3 has 16 amino acids. The V end lost 4 bases, the J end lost 2 bases, and 16 bases lay between the germline ends. The CD8+CD4-CCR7+CD45RA+ phenotype defined the sorted naive CD8 T cells. TCRdb re-called the PCR reads through MiXCR, storing one row per CDR3 protein. The sample holds approximately 500,000 distinct CDR3 sequences, 20% to 25% seen once. V is TRBV12-3 or TRBV12-4 and J is TRBJ2-3, with D perhaps TRBD1 (6 bases). The receptor was isolated from a human donor in good health. Some libraries in this study had Jurkat cell RNA spiked in. The sequencing input was naive CD8+ T cells from blood, with Jurkat cell RNA spiked in. The sample's subset: FACS-sorted CD8+CD4-CCR7+CD45RA+ naive T cells. Written as DNA, the CDR3 is TGTGCCAGCAGTTCCTCGCAGGGGTTTTACACAGATACGCAGTATTTT. It encodes CASSSSQGFYTDTQYF.